The T cell receptor (beta chain) under discussion was sequenced for a study of T cells in women clearing cervical HPV infection. Study summary: Cases' blood sampling followed lesion detection by median around 150 days (90 to 200). HLA type could not be excluded as a confounder.

Findings and caveats of the study: CIN3+ cases had significantly higher TCR repertoire richness than controls, but evenness did not differ. Cases and controls were distinguished at AUC 0.83 by richness and V genes.

Details on this clone: The antigen remains undetermined. The read finishes 3 residues shy of the CDR3 end, and the germline J gene is used to complete it.

Clones were read by immunoSEQ multiplex PCR, and TCRdb kept only the in-frame ones, dropping some. The sample has 25,000 to 30,000 clones, and its top ten clones hold around 3.5%. The CDR3 is 15 amino acids. The ends were cut back, 10 bases at V and 2 bases at J, with 18 bases in the middle. Germline V CDR1 and CDR2: SNHLY, FYNNEI. This sequence was found in a woman between 18 and 69 years old with a cervical HPV16 infection that either progressed to CIN3+ or cleared (not recorded which). The rearrangement joins TRBV2 to TRBJ2-1; D possibly corresponds to TRBD1 (6 bases). Material for sequencing was blood buffy coat. The CDR3 sequence is CATEPGERTYNEQFF. CDR3 DNA (partial): TGTGCCACAGAGCCAGGGGAGAGAACCTACAATGAG.